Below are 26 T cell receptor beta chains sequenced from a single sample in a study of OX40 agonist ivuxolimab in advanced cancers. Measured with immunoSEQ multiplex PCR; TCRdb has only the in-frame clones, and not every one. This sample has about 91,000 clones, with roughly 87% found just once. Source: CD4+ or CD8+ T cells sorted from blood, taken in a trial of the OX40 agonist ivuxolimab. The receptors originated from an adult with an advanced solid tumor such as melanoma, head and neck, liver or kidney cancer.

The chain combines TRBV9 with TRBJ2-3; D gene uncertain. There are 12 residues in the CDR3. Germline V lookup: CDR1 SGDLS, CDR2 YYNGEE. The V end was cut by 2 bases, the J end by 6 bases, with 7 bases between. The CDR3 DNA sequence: TGTGCCAGCAGCGTGAGAGAGGATACGCAGTATTTT. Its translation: CASSVREDTQYF.

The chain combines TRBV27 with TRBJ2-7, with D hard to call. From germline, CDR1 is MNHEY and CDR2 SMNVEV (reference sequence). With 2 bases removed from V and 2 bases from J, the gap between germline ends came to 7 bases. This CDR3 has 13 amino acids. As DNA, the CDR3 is TGTGCCAGCAGTTTAACATACCCCTACGAGCAGTACTTC. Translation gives CASSLTYPYEQYF.

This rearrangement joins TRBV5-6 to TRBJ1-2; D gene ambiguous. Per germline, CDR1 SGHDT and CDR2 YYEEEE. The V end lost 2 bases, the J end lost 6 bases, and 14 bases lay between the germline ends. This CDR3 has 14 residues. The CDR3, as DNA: TGTGCCAGCAGCTTCATTGATCCCCCCCATGGCTACACCTTC. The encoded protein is CASSFIDPPHGYTF.

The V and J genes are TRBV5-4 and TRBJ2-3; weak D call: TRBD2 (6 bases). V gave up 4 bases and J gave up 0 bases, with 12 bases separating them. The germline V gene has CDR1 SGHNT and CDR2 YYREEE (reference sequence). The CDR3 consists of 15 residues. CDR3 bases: TGTGCCAGCAGCCCCTGGGGGGACAGCACAGATACGCAGTATTTT. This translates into CASSPWGDSTDTQYF.

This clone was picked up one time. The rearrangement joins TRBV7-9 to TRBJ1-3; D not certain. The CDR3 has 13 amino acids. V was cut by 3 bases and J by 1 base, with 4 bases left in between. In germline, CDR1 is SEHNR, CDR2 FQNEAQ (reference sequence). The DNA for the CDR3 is TGTGCCAGCAGCTTGGGATCTGGAAACACCATATATTTT. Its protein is CASSLGSGNTIYF. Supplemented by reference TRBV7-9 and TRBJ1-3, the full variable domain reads DTGVSQNPRHKITKRGQNVTFRCDPISEHNRLYWYRQTLGQGPEFLTYFQNEAQLEKSRLLSDRFSAERPKGSFSTLEIQRTEQGDSAMYLCASSLGSGNTIYFGEGSWLTVV.

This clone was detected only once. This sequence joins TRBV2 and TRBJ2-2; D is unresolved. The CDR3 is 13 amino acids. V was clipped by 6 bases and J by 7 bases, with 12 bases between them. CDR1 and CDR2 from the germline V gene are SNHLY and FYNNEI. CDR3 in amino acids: CASRGNTFGELFF. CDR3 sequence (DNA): TGTGCCAGCAGGGGCAATACATTCGGGGAGCTGTTTTTT.

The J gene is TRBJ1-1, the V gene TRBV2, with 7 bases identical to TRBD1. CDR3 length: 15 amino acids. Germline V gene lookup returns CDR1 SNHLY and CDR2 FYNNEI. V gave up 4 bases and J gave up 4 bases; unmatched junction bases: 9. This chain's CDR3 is CASSGGTNRGTEAFF. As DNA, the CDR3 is TGTGCCAGCAGTGGGGGAACCAACAGGGGCACTGAAGCTTTCTTT. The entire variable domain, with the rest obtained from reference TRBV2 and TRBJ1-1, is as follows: EPEVTQTPSHQVTQMGQEVILRCVPISNHLYFYWYRQILGQKVEFLVSFYNNEISEKSEIFDDQFSVERPDGSNFTLKIRSTKLEDSAMYFCASSGGTNRGTEAFFGQGTRLTVV.

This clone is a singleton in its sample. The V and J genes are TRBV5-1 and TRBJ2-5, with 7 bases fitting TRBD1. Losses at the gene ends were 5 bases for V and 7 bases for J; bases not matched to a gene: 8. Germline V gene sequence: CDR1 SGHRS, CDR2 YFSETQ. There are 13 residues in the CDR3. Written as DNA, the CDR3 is TGCGCCAGCAGTTACGAGGGGGCCGGGACCCAGTACTTC. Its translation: CASSYEGAGTQYF.

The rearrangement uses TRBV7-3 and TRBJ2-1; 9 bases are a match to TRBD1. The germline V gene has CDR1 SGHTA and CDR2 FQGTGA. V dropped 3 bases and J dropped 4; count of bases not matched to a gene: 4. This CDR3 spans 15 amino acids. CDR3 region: CASSLEGQGYNEQFF. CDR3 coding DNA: TGTGCCAGCAGCTTGGAGGGACAGGGTTACAATGAGCAGTTCTTC. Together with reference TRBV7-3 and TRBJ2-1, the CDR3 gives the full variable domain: GAGVSQTPSNKVTEKGKYVELRCDPISGHTALYWYRQSLGQGPEFLIYFQGTGAADDSGLPNDRFFAVRPEGSVSTLKIQRTERGDSAVYLCASSLEGQGYNEQFFGPGTRLTVL.

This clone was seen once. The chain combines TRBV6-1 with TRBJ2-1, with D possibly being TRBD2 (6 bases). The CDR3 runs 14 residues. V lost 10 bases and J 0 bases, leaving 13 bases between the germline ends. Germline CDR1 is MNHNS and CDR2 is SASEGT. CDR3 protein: CAIRTTSSYNEQFF. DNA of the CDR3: TGTGCCATTCGGACTACTAGCTCCTACAATGAGCAGTTCTTC.

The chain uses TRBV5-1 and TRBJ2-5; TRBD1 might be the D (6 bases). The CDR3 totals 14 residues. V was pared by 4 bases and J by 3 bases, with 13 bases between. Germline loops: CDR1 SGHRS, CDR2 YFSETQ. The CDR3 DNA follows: TGCGCCAGCAGCCCCGGTGGGGGCAAAGAGACCCAGTACTTC. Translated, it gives CASSPGGGKETQYF.

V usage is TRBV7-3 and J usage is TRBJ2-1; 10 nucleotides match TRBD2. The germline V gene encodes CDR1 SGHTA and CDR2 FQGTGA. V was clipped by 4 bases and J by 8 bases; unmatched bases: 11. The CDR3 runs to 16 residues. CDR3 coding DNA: TGTGCCAGCAGCTCCGGAACTAGCGGGGTGACGGATGAGCAGTTCTTC. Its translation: CASSSGTSGVTDEQFF.

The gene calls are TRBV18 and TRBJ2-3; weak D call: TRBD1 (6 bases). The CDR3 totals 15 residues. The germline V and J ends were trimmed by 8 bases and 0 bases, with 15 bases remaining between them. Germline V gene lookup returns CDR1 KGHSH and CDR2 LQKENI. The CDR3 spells CASLSGASSTDTQYF. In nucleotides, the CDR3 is TGTGCCAGCCTATCAGGGGCTTCAAGCACAGATACGCAGTATTTT.

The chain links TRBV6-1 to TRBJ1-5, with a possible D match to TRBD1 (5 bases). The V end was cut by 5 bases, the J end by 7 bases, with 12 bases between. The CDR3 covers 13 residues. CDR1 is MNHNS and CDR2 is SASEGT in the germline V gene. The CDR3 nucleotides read TGTGCCAGCAGTACGCAGGGAGGACAGCCCCAGCATTTT. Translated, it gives CASSTQGGQPQHF.

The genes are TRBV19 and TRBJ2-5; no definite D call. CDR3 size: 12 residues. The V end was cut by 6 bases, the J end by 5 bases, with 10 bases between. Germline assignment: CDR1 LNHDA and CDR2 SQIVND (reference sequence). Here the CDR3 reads CASSTRWETQYF. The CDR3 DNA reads TGTGCCAGTAGCACAAGGTGGGAGACCCAGTACTTC.

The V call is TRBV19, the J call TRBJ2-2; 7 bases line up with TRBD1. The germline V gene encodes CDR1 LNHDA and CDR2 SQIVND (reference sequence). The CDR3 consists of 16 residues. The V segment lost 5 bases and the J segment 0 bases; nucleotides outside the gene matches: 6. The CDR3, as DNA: TGTGCCAGTAGTCCTACAGGGGCAGCGAACACCGGGGAGCTGTTTTTT. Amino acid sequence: CASSPTGAANTGELFF.

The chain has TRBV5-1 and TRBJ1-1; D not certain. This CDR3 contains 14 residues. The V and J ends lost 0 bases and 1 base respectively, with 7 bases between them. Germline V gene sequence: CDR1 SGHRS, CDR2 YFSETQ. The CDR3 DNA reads TGCGCCAGCAGCTTGGCCGAGACGAACACTGAAGCTTTCTTT. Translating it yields CASSLAETNTEAFF.

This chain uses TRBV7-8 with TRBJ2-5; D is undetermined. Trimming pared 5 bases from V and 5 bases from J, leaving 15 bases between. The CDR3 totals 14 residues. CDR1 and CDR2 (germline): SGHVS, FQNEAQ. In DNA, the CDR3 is TGTGCCAGCAGCGCCGGACGACGGGTGGAGACCCAGTACTTC. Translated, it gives CASSAGRRVETQYF.

CDR3 loop: CASSSKVGGPYNEQFF. Here the CDR3 DNA reads TGTGCCAGCAGCTCTAAAGTGGGGGGGCCCTACAATGAGCAGTTCTTC. The V call is TRBV5-4, the J call TRBJ2-1, with D maybe TRBD2 (7 bases). CDR1 SGHNT and CDR2 YYREEE come from the germline V gene (reference sequence). The CDR3 is made up of 16 amino acids. V gave up 3 bases and J gave up 2 bases, with 15 bases separating them. Filled out from reference TRBV5-4 and TRBJ2-1, the complete variable domain reads ETGVTQSPTHLIKTRGQQVTLRCSSQSGHNTVSWYQQALGQGPQFIFQYYREEENGRGNFPPRFSGLQFPNYSSELNVNALELDDSALYLCASSSKVGGPYNEQFFGPGTRLTVL.

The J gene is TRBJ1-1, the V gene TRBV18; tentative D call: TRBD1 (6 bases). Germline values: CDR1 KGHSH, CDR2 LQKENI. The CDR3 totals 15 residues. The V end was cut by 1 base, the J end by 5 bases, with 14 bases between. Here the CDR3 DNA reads TGTGCCAGCTCACCACGGGCAGGGGCCGGGACTGAAGCTTTCTTT. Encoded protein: CASSPRAGAGTEAFF. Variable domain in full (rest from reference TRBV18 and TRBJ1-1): NAGVMQNPRHLVRRRGQEARLRCSPMKGHSHVYWYRQLPEEGLKFMVYLQKENIIDESGMPKERFSAEFPKEGPSILRIQQVVRGDSAAYFCASSPRAGAGTEAFFGQGTRLTVV.

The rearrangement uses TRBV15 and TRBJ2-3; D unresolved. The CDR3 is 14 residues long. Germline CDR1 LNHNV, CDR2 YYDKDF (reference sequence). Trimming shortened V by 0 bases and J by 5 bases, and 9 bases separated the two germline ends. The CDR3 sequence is CATSREAAGDTQYF. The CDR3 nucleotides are TGTGCCACCAGCAGAGAGGCAGCCGGAGATACGCAGTATTTT.

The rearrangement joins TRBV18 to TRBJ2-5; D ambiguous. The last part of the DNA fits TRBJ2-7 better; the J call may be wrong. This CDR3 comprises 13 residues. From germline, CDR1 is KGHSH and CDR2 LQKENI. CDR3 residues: CASSPGSHNEQYF. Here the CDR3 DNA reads TGTGCCAGCTCACCAGGGTCACATAACGAGCAGTACTTC.

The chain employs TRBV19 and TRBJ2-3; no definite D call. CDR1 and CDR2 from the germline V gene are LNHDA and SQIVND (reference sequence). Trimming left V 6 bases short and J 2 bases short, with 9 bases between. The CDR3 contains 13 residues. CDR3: CASRNVDTDTQYF. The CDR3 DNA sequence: TGTGCCAGTAGGAACGTAGACACAGATACGCAGTATTTT.

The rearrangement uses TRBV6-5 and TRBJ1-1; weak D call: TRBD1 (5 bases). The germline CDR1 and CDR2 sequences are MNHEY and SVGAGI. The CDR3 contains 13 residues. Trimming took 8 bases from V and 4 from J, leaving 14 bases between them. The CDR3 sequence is CASAKLRGTEAFF. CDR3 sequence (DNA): TGTGCCAGCGCCAAGTTGAGGGGCACTGAAGCTTTCTTT.

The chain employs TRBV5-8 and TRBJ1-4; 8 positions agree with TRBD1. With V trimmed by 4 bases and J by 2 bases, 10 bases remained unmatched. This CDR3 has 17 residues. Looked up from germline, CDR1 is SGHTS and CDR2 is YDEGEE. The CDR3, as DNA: TGTGCCAGCAGCCCGGGATCACAGGGGGTTACTAATGAAAAACTGTTTTTT. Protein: CASSPGSQGVTNEKLFF.

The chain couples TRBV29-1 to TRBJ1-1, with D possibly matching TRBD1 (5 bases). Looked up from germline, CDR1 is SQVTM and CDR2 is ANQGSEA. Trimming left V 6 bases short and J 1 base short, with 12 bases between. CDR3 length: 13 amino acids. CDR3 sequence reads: CSVAFTGNTEAFF. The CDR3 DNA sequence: TGCAGCGTCGCTTTCACAGGGAACACTGAAGCTTTCTTT.